Below are 15 T cell receptor beta chains sequenced from a single sample in a study of metastatic and nonmetastatic thyroid tumors. TCRdb reprocessed the PCR reads using MiXCR. Of approximately 12,000 clones in the sample, around 29% were seen once. Prior to thyroid surgery, none of the patients had received any treatment. The sequenced sample was tumor tissue. These receptors originate from a male donor with papillary thyroid cancer or a benign thyroid nodule (not recorded which). Some clones in this sample may be carry-over from other donors' samples.

V and J are TRBV15 and TRBJ2-3; D is ambiguous. The CDR3 runs to 14 residues. V was trimmed by 1 base and J by 0 bases, leaving 5 bases between them. Germline V gene lookup returns CDR1 LNHNV and CDR2 YYDKDF (reference sequence). The DNA of the CDR3 is TGTGCCACCAGCAGAGCTAGGAGCACAGATACGCAGTATTTT. This gives the protein CATSRARSTDTQYF. Supplemented by reference TRBV15 and TRBJ2-3, the full variable domain reads DAMVIQNPRYQVTQFGKPVTLSCSQTLNHNVMYWYQQKSSQAPKLLFHYYDKDFNNEADTPDNFQSRRPNTSFCFLDIRSPGLGDTAMYLCATSRARSTDTQYFGPGTRLTVL.

The chain links TRBV6-5 to TRBJ1-1; no clear D gene. The CDR3 is made up of 17 amino acids. Between the trimmed V and J ends, which lost 2 bases and 1 base, there was a span of 17 bases. Germline CDR1 MNHEY, CDR2 SVGAGI. The CDR3 protein is CASSYQMGSRGNTEAFF. The CDR3 nucleotides are TGTGCCAGCAGTTACCAAATGGGGAGTCGGGGGAACACTGAAGCTTTCTTT.

The rearrangement joins TRBV7-3 to TRBJ2-7, with 9 bases that match TRBD1. With 5 bases clipped from V and 5 bases from J, the junction kept 7 bases outside the gene matches. The CDR3 length is 14 residues. The germline gives CDR1 SGHTA, CDR2 FQGTGA. CDR3 DNA: TGTGCCAGCAGCCACGGACAGGGGAGCAACGAGCAGTACTTC. Its translation is CASSHGQGSNEQYF. The variable domain in full, completed from reference TRBV7-3 and TRBJ2-7, reads GAGVSQTPSNKVTEKGKYVELRCDPISGHTALYWYRQSLGQGPEFLIYFQGTGAADDSGLPNDRFFAVRPEGSVSTLKIQRTERGDSAVYLCASSHGQGSNEQYFGPGTRLTVT.

This clone was detected only a few times. The V gene is TRBV7-6, the J gene TRBJ2-7; TRBD2 might be the D (5 bases). The germline V and J ends were trimmed by 5 bases and 5 bases, with 10 bases remaining between them. Germline V gene sequence: CDR1 SGHVS, CDR2 FNYEAQ. This CDR3 comprises 12 residues. The CDR3 is CASSQTGNEQYF. The CDR3 nucleotides read TGTGCCAGCAGCCAGACGGGGAACGAGCAGTACTTC. Based on the CDR3 plus reference TRBV7-6 and TRBJ2-7, the full variable domain is GAGVSQSPRYKVTKRGQDVALRCDPISGHVSLYWYRQALGQGPEFLTYFNYEAQQDKSGLPNDRFSAERPEGSISTLTIQRTEQRDSAMYRCASSQTGNEQYFGPGTRLTVT.

This clone is deemed medium-sized. The chain couples TRBV4-2 to TRBJ2-3; TRBD2 is a possible D gene (7 bases). V lost 3 bases and J lost 2, with 12 bases in between. CDR1 is LGHNA, CDR2 YNFKEQ, per germline. This CDR3 has 15 residues. The CDR3 nucleotides are TGTGCCAGCAGCCAGAGGGGGGACTACACAGATACGCAGTATTTT. It yields the protein CASSQRGDYTDTQYF.

This clone was detected a few times. A read error is likely, as this CDR3 ends without the conserved phenylalanine or tryptophan. The CDR3 sequence is CATSARGGTEAFL. CDR3 coding DNA: TGTGCCACCAGTGCTCGAGGGGGCACTGAAGCTTTCCTT. The rearrangement uses TRBV10-3 and TRBJ1-1; D perhaps matches TRBD1 (6 bases). Germline V gives CDR1 ENHRY, CDR2 SYGVKD. The CDR3 is 13 residues long.

This chain links TRBV6-4 with TRBJ2-3; TRBD1 aligns across 12 bases. J gave up 3 bases and V 6 bases, and 13 bases lay outside the gene matches. This CDR3 region has 18 residues. Germline values: CDR1 MRHNA, CDR2 SNTAGT. The CDR3 nucleotides are TGTGCCAGCAGATACTCGAACCGGGACAGGGGGCAAACAGATACGCAGTATTTT. Its protein product is CASRYSNRDRGQTDTQYF.

DNA for the CDR3: TGCAGTGCTAGAGATAGTCGCGGGAGCGTGGGGGAGCTGTTTTTT. Translation: CSARDSRGSVGELFF. The V and J genes are TRBV20-1 and TRBJ2-2, with 7 bases aligning to TRBD2. This CDR3 is built from 15 residues. In germline, CDR1 is DFQATT, CDR2 SNEGSKA (reference sequence). V gave up 0 bases and J gave up 8 bases; unmatched junction bases: 9.

A few counts support this clone. The gene calls are TRBV6-2 or TRBV6-3 and TRBJ2-1, with 9 bases lining up with TRBD1. This CDR3 is 17 amino acids long. Germline V gene data show CDR1 as MNHEY and CDR2 as SVGEGT. V was pared by 0 bases and J by 4 bases, with 7 bases of the junction left unmatched. CDR3 nucleotide sequence: TGTGCCAGCAGTTACTCGCCCGGGACAGGGATTTACAATGAGCAGTTCTTC. It encodes CASSYSPGTGIYNEQFF.

The chain is built from TRBV19 and TRBJ2-3; the match to TRBD2 covers 12 bases. CDR1 and CDR2 (germline): LNHDA, SQIVND (reference sequence). The length of the CDR3 is 16 residues. J gave up 1 base and V 2 bases, and 1 base lay outside the gene matches. CDR3 amino acids: CASSIRLAGGTDTQYF. The CDR3 coding sequence is TGTGCCAGTAGTATACGACTAGCGGGAGGCACAGATACGCAGTATTTT. The whole variable domain, remainder taken from reference TRBV19 and TRBJ2-3, is DGGITQSPKYLFRKEGQNVTLSCEQNLNHDAMYWYRQDPGQGLRLIYYSQIVNDFQKGDIAEGYSVSREKKESFPLTVTSAQKNPTAFYLCASSIRLAGGTDTQYFGPGTRLTVL.

This clone was detected ten times or more. The chain joins TRBV5-4 to TRBJ2-3; the D call may be TRBD1 or TRBD2 (6 bases each). Germline assignment: CDR1 SGHNT and CDR2 YYREEE (reference sequence). The V end lost 1 base, the J end lost 1 base, and 13 bases lay between the germline ends. This CDR3 comprises 16 residues. The DNA for the CDR3 is TGTGCCAGCAGCTTGCCTTCCGGGGGCGGCACAGATACGCAGTATTTT. Amino acids: CASSLPSGGGTDTQYF.

V gene TRBV12-3 or TRBV12-4 combines with J gene TRBJ2-1; the D gene is possibly TRBD2 (5 bases). V was shortened by 2 bases and J by 2 bases, with 19 bases between the two germline ends. This CDR3 comprises 18 residues. The CDR3 loop is CASSLRISVRAAYNEQFF. DNA for the CDR3: TGTGCCAGCAGTTTACGGATTAGCGTGAGGGCCGCCTACAATGAGCAGTTCTTC.

Sample share makes this clone medium-sized. V is TRBV4-1 and J is TRBJ2-5; no firm D call. This CDR3 has 14 residues. CDR1 is MGHRA and CDR2 is YSYEKL in the germline V gene. Deletions cut 0 bases from V and 3 bases from J, with 8 bases between. In DNA, the CDR3 is TGCGCCAGCAGCCAAGAGGTCAGAAAAGAGACCCAGTACTTC. Translation gives CASSQEVRKETQYF.

This clone was seen repeatedly, ten times or more. V and J are TRBV4-3 and TRBJ2-3, with 11 bases matching TRBD2. Germline assignment: CDR1 LGHNA and CDR2 YSLEER. There are 19 residues in the CDR3. V lost 5 bases and J lost 10; bases outside the gene matches: 23. This chain's CDR3 is CASSAPGVLAGVVSYPQYF. The CDR3 coding sequence is TGCGCCAGCAGCGCGCCGGGGGTACTAGCGGGGGTTGTCAGCTATCCGCAGTATTTT.

This clone was detected many times. The V call is TRBV10-2, the J call TRBJ1-2, with D possibly matching TRBD1 (6 bases). V lost 0 bases and J 2 bases, leaving 7 bases between the germline ends. Per germline, CDR1 WSHSY and CDR2 SAAADI. The CDR3 runs 14 residues. The CDR3 sequence is CASSESRGNYGYTF. The CDR3 bases are TGCGCCAGCAGTGAGTCGAGGGGGAACTATGGCTACACCTTC.